A selection of T cell receptor beta chains follows, all from one sample in a study of sequential checkpoint blockade in melanoma. Method: immunoSEQ multiplex PCR; TCRdb's copy keeps in-frame clones and lacks some. The sample has just over 20,000 clones, around 25% seen once. This sample comprised tumor tissue (inferred from file names), obtained from a patient given nivolumab and ipilimumab in sequence. The receptor source for this set is a human donor with melanoma. Both conserved end residues are part of each CDR3. Each record gives: J gene, clone size, D gene, V gene, CDR3 DNA, CDR3 protein. D genes are given only for firm matches. Only some rows state a clone size, as once, few, many or a class for expanded clones.

>TRBJ1-4|few|TRBD1|TRBV15
TGTGCCACCAGCAGAGGACAGGGGAATAATGAAAAACTGTTTTTT
CATSRGQGNNEKLFF
>TRBJ2-7|few|-|TRBV6-8
TGTGCCAGCAGTGTAGGGGTGGCCTACGAGCAGTACTTC
CASSVGVAYEQYF
>TRBJ1-2|few|TRBD1|TRBV6-8
TGTGCCAGCAGACGGGGACAGGGAAAGGACTATGGCTACACCTTC
CASRRGQGKDYGYTF
>TRBJ2-5|-|-|TRBV6-8
TGTGCCATCAGTACGGGACAAGAGACCCAGTACTTC
CAISTGQETQYF
>TRBJ2-5|few|TRBD1|TRBV2
TGTGCCAGCAGTGACGGGACAGGGTCAAGTTTTGGTGGAGAGACCCAGTACTTC
CASSDGTGSSFGGETQYF
>TRBJ1-1|few|-|TRBV30
TGTGCCTGGAGTAGGGGTGGCGCTGAAGCTTTCTTT
CAWSRGGAEAFF
>TRBJ2-1|few|-|TRBV30
TGTGCCTGGAGTCGGCAGGTCGATGAGCAGTTCTTC
CAWSRQVDEQFF
>TRBJ2-7|few|-|TRBV23-1
TGCGCCAGCAGCCAAGATTATCCAGGTCCTTCCTACGAGCAGTACTTC
CASSQDYPGPSYEQYF
>TRBJ1-1|-|-|TRBV6-8
TGTGCCATCAGTCTAAGGGGGGGCACTGAAGCTTTCTTT
CAISLRGGTEAFF
>TRBJ1-3|few|-|TRBV11-3
TGTGCCAGCAGCTTAGGGGCTTCTGGAAACACCATATATTTT
CASSLGASGNTIYF
>TRBJ2-5|many|TRBD2|TRBV11-3
TGTGCCAGCAGCAAGGGACTAGCGGGAGAGGGAGAGACCCAGTACTTC
CASSKGLAGEGETQYF
>TRBJ1-2|-|-|TRBV28
TGTGCCAGCTCGGGGGCTACTAACTATGGCTACACCTTC
CASSGATNYGYTF
>TRBJ2-1|-|TRBD2|TRBV6-8
TGTGCCAGCAGTTACTCGAGCGGGGCCTCCTACAATGAGCAGTTCTTC
CASSYSSGASYNEQFF
>TRBJ2-7|few|TRBD1|TRBV11-3
TGTGCCAGCAGCCAGGGACAGGACGTGTCGGAGCAGTACTTC
CASSQGQDVSEQYF
>TRBJ2-5|-|-|TRBV6-8
TGTGCCAGCAGCTCCCAGACGGAGACCCAGTACTTC
CASSSQTETQYF
>TRBJ2-1|many|TRBD2|TRBV11-3
TGTGCCAGCAGCTTAGAAGTGGGACTAGCGGGAGTGGGCAATGAGCAGTTCTTC
CASSLEVGLAGVGNEQFF
>TRBJ1-6|-|-|TRBV10-3
TGTGCCATCAGTGAGTCAAAGGGCCTGAATTCACCCCTCCACTTT
CAISESKGLNSPLHF
>TRBJ1-3|few|-|TRBV6-8
TGTGCCAGCAGCACTCATCGCGGGGCAGACTCTGGAAACACCATATATTTT
CASSTHRGADSGNTIYF
>TRBJ1-1|few|-|TRBV6-8
TGTGCCAGCAGGGGGACTCTGGGGACTGAAGCTTTCTTT
CASRGTLGTEAFF
>TRBJ1-5|-|-|TRBV19
TGTGCCAGTAGTAGCGGGGGGCCTCAGCCCCAGCATTTT
CASSSGGPQPQHF
>TRBJ2-2|-|TRBD1|TRBV9
TGTGCCAGCAGCTCCGGGACAGGGGGCTCCGGGGAGCTGTTTTTT
CASSSGTGGSGELFF
>TRBJ2-1|few|-|TRBV18
TGTGCCAGCTCTCCGTGGGGGGACAATGAGCAGTTCTTC
CASSPWGDNEQFF
>TRBJ1-6|-|TRBD1|TRBV25-1
TGTGCCAGCAGAGGACAGGGGGCTAATTCACCCCTCCACTTT
CASRGQGANSPLHF
>TRBJ1-2|many|-|TRBV7-7
TGTGCCAGCAGCCCTACCACTACACTATCGATGCGTGGCTACACCTTC
CASSPTTTLSMRGYTF
>TRBJ2-7|-|-|TRBV9
TGTGCCAGCAGCCCACCAGGTGGTCAGGGGAACTACGAGCAGTACTTC
CASSPPGGQGNYEQYF
>TRBJ2-2|-|-|TRBV9
TGTGCCAGCAGCGTCAGCGAGCCCGGGGAGCTGTTTTTT
CASSVSEPGELFF
>TRBJ1-1|few|TRBD1|TRBV6-8
TGTGCCAGCAGTTATTCAGGGGGCACTGAAGCTTTCTTT
CASSYSGGTEAFF
>TRBJ1-3|few|TRBD1|TRBV11-3
TGTGCCAGCAGCCAGGGACAGGGGTACGGAAACACCATATATTTT
CASSQGQGYGNTIYF